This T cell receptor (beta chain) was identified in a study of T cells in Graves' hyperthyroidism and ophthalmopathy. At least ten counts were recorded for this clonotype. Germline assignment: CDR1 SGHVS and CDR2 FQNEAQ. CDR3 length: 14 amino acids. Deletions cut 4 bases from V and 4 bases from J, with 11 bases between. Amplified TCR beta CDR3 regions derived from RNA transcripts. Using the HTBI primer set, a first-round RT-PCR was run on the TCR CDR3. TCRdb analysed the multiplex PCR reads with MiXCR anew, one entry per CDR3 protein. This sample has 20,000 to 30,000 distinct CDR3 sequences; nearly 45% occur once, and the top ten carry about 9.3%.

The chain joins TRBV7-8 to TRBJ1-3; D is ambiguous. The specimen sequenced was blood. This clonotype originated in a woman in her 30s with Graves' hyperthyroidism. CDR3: CASSSGISGNTIYF. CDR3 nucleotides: TGTGCCAGCAGCTCCGGGATATCGGGAAACACCATATATTTT.